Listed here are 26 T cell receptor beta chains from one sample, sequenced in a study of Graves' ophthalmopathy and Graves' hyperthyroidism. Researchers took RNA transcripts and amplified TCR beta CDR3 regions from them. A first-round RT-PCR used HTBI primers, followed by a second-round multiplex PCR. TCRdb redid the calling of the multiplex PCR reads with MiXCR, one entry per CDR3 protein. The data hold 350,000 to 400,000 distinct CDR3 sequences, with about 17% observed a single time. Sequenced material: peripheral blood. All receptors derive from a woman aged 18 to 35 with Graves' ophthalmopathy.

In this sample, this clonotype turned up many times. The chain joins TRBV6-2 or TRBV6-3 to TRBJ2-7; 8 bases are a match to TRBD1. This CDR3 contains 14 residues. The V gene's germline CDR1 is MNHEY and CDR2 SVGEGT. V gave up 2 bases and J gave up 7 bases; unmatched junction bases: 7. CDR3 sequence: CASSYLGQVSEQYF. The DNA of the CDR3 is TGTGCCAGCAGTTACCTGGGACAGGTTTCAGAGCAGTACTTC.

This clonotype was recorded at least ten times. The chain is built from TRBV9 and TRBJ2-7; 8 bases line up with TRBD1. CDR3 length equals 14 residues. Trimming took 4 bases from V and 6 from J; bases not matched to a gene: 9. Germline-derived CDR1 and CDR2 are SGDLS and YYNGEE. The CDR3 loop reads CASSWTGSVGEQYF. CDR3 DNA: TGTGCCAGCAGCTGGACAGGGTCAGTTGGCGAGCAGTACTTC.

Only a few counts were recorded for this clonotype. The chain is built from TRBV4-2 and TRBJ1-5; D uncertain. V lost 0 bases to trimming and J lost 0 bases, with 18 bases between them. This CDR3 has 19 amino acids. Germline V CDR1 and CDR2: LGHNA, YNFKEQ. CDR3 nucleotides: TGTGCCAGCAGCCAAGATTCGGGAGCCCGTGGGGATAGCAATCAGCCCCAGCATTTT. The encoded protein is CASSQDSGARGDSNQPQHF.

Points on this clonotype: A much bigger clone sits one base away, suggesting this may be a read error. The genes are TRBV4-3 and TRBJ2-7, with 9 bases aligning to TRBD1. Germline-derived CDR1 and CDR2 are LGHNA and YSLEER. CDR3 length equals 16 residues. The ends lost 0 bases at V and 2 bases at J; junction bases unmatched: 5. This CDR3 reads CASSQDLGQGPYEQYF. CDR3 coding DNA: TGCGCCAGCAGCCAAGATCTGGGACAGGGCCCCTACGAGCAGTACTTC.

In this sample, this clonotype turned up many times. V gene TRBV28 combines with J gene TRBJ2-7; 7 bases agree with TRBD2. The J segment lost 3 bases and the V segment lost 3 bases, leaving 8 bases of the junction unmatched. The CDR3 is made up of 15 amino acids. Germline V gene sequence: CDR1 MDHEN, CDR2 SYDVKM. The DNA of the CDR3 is TGTGCCAGCAGTTTGTCTGGGAGGGGAATCTACGAGCAGTACTTC. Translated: CASSLSGRGIYEQYF.

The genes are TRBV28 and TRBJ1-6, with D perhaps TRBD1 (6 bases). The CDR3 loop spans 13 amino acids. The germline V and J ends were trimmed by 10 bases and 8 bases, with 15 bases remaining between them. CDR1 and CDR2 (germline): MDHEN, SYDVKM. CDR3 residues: CANRDTQYSPLHF. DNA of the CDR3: TGTGCCAACCGGGACACCCAATATTCACCCCTCCACTTT.

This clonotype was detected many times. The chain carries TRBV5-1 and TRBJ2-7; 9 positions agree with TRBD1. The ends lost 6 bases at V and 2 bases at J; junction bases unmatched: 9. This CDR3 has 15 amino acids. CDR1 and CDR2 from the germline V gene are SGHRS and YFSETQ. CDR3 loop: CASTTGTGKTYEQYF. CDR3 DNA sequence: TGCGCCAGCACCACTGGGACAGGGAAAACCTACGAGCAGTACTTC. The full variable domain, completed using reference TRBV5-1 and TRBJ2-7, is KAGVTQTPRYLIKTRGQQVTLSCSPISGHRSVSWYQQTPGQGLQFLFEYFSETQRNKGNFPGRFSGRQFSNSRSEMNVSTLELGDSALYLCASTTGTGKTYEQYFGPGTRLTVT.

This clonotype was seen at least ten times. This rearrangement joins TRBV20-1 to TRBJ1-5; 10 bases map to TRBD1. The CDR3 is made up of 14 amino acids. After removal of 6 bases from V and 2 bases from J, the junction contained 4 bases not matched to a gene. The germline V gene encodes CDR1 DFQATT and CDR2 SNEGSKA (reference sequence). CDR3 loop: CSAVDRGGNQPQHF. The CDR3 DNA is TGCAGTGCGGTGGACAGGGGGGGCAATCAGCCCCAGCATTTT.

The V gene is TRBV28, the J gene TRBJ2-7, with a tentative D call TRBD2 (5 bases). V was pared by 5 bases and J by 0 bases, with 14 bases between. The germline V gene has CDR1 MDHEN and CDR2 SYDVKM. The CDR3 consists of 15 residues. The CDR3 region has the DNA TGTGCCAGCAGTACCCCCGGGGAGTACTCCTACGAGCAGTACTTC. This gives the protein CASSTPGEYSYEQYF.

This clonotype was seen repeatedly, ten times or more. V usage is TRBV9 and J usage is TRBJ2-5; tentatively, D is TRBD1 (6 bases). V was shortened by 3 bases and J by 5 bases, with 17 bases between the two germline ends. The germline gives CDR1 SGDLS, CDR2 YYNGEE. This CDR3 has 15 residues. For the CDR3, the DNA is TGTGCCAGCAGCGAAAATACAGGGCCCTCTGAGACCCAGTACTTC. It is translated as CASSENTGPSETQYF.

The CDR3 sequence is CASSKGDLSYEQYF. Here the CDR3 DNA reads TGTGCCAGCAGCAAGGGGGACCTCTCCTACGAGCAGTACTTC. The chain links TRBV6-2 or TRBV6-3 to TRBJ2-7, with a weak D call TRBD1 (6 bases). The CDR3 spans 14 residues. The V and J ends lost 6 bases and 0 bases respectively, with 12 bases between them. Germline V gives CDR1 MNHEY, CDR2 SVGEGT.

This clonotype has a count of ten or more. CDR3 region: CASIRTGQLYGYTF. CDR3 DNA: TGTGCCAGTATTAGGACAGGCCAACTCTATGGCTACACCTTC. J is TRBJ1-2 and V is TRBV19; TRBD1 agrees at 7 bases. Germline CDR1 reads LNHDA; CDR2 reads SQIVND (reference sequence). The CDR3 covers 14 residues. V lost 7 bases, J lost 4 bases, and 9 bases stayed unmatched. Combining the CDR3 with reference TRBV19 and TRBJ1-2 gives the whole variable domain DGGITQSPKYLFRKEGQNVTLSCEQNLNHDAMYWYRQDPGQGLRLIYYSQIVNDFQKGDIAEGYSVSREKKESFPLTVTSAQKNPTAFYLCASIRTGQLYGYTFGSGTRLTVV.

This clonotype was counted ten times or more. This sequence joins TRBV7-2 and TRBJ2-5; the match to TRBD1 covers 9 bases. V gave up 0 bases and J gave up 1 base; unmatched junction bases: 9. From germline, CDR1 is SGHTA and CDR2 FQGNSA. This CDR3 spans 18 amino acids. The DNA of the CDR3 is TGTGCCAGCAGCTTAGCGCTGAGGACAGGGGTAGGCCAAGAGACCCAGTACTTC. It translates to CASSLALRTGVGQETQYF.

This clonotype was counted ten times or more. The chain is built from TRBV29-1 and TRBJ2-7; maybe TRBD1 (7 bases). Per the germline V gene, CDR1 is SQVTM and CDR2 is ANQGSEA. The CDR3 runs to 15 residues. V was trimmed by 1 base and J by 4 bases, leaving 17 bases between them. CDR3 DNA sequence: TGCAGCGTTGAAGCCTCCCAGGGGGGAGAGTACGAGCAGTACTTC. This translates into CSVEASQGGEYEQYF.

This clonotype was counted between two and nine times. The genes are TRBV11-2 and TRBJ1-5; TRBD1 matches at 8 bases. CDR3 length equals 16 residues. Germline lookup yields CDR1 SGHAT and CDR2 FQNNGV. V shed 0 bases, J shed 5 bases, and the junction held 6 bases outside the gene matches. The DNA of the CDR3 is TGTGCCAGCAGCTTAGACGGGACAGGCCCATATCAGCCCCAGCATTTT. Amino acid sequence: CASSLDGTGPYQPQHF.

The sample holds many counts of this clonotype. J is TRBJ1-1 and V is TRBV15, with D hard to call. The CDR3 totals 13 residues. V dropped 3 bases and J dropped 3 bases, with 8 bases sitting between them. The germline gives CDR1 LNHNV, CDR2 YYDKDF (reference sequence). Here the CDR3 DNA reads TGTGCCACCAGCAGTGACGACTACACTGAAGCTTTCTTT. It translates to CATSSDDYTEAFF.

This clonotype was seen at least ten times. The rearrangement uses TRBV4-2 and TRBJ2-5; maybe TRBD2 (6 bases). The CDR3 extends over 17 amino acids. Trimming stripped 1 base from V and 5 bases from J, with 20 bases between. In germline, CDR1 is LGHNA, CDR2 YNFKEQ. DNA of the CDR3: TGTGCCAGCAGCCAAGGGACTACCCCCAGCGGGTTTGAGACCCAGTACTTC. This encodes CASSQGTTPSGFETQYF.

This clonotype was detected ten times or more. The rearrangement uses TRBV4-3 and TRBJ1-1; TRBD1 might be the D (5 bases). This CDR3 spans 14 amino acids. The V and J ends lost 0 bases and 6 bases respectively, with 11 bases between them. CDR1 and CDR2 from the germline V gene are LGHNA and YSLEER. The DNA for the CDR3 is TGCGCCAGCAGCCAAGAGTTAGGGGCCGCTGAAGCTTTCTTT. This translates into CASSQELGAAEAFF.

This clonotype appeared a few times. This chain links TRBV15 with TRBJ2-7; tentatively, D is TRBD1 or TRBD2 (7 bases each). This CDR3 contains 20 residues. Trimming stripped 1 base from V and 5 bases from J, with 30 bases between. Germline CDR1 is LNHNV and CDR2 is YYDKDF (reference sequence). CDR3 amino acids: CATSRAGRGTKGSFMDEQYF. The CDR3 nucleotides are TGTGCCACCAGCAGAGCAGGCAGGGGGACTAAGGGGAGTTTCATGGACGAGCAGTACTTC.

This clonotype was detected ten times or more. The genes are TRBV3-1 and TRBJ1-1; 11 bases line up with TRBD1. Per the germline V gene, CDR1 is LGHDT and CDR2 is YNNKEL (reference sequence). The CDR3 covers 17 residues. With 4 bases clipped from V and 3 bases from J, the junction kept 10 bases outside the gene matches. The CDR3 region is CASSPERTGGWYTEAFF. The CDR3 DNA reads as TGTGCCAGCAGCCCCGAACGGACAGGGGGCTGGTACACTGAAGCTTTCTTT. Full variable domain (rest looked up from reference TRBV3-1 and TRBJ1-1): DTAVSQTPKYLVTQMGNDKSIKCEQNLGHDTMYWYKQDSKKFLKIMFSYNNKELIINETVPNRFSPKSPDKAHLNLHINSLELGDSAVYFCASSPERTGGWYTEAFFGQGTRLTVV.

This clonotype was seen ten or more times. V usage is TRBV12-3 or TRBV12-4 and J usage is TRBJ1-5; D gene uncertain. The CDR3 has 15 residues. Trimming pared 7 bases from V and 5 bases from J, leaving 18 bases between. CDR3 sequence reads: CASTPGRNLDQPQHF. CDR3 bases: TGTGCCAGCACCCCAGGCAGAAACCTGGATCAGCCCCAGCATTTT.

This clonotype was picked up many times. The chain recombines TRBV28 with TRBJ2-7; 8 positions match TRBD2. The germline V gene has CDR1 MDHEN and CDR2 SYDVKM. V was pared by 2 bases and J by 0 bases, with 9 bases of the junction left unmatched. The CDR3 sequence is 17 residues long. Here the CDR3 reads CASSLDTSSGSSYEQYF. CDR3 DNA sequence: TGTGCCAGCAGTTTAGACACCTCGAGCGGGAGCTCCTACGAGCAGTACTTC. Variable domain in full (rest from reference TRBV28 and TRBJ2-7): DVKVTQSSRYLVKRTGEKVFLECVQDMDHENMFWYRQDPGLGLRLIYFSYDVKMKEKGDIPEGYSVSREKKERFSLILESASTNQTSMYLCASSLDTSSGSSYEQYFGPGTRLTVT.

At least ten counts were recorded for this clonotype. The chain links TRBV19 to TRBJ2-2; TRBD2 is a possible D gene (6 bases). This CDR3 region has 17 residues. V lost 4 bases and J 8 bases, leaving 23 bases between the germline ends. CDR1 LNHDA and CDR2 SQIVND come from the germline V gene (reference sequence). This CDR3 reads CASSNPSSAKNWGELFF. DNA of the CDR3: TGTGCCAGTAGTAACCCATCTAGCGCCAAAAACTGGGGGGAGCTGTTTTTT.

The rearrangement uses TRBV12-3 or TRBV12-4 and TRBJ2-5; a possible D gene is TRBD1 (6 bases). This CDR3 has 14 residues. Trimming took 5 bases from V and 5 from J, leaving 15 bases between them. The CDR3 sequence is CASSPEGDGETQYF. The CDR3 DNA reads TGTGCCAGCAGTCCTGAGGGGGATGGCGAGACCCAGTACTTC.

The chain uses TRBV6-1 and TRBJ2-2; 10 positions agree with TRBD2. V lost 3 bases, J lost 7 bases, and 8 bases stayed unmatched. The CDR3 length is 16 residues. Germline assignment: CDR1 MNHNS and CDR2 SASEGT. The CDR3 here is CASSDWLAGVDGELFF. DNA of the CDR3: TGTGCCAGCAGTGATTGGCTAGCGGGAGTAGACGGGGAGCTGTTTTTT.

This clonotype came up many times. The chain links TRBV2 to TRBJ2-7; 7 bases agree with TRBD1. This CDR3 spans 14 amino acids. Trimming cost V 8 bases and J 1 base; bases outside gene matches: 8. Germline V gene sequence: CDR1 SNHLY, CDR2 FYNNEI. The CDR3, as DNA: TGTGCCAGCTTTCGACAGGGAGTATCCTACGAGCAGTACTTC. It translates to CASFRQGVSYEQYF.